These T cell receptor beta chains were read from a single sample in a study of cytomegalovirus exposure and HLA in healthy donors. Assay: immunoSEQ multiplex PCR; the TCRdb copy retains only in-frame clones and omits some. The table records about 130,000 clones, more than 70% of them present only once. Sequencing used PBMCs. Receptor source: a human donor in good health. Each CDR3 is given with its conserved first and last residue. The D gene is left open where the match is weak. Clone size is not always given. Where it is, it says once, few, many or a class for expanded clones.

clone_size d_call j_call v_call cdr3_nt cdr3_aa
- - TRBJ1-1 TRBV6-6 TGTGCCAGCAGTTATGTACAGCCGTTCGGCGAAGCTTTCTTT CASSYVQPFGEAFF
- - TRBJ2-4 TRBV6-1 TGTGCCAGCAGTGAAATGGTTGGCTCCTCTGCCAAAAACATTCAGTACTTC CASSEMVGSSAKNIQYF
- - TRBJ2-4 TRBV16 TGTGCCAGCAGCCAATCTGGGACTGAAAACATTCAGTACTTC CASSQSGTENIQYF
few TRBD1 TRBJ1-1 TRBV6-6 TGTGCCAGCAGTTATCAGGGGGCGAACACTGAAGCTTTCTTT CASSYQGANTEAFF
- TRBD1 TRBJ2-3 TRBV27 TGTGCCAGCCGGACAGGGACGCTCACAGATACGCAGTATTTT CASRTGTLTDTQYF
- TRBD1 TRBJ1-4 TRBV11-2 TGTGCCAGCAGCTTAGGGCAGGGGGCTAACGAAAAACTGTTTTTT CASSLGQGANEKLFF
once TRBD1 TRBJ1-5 TRBV2 TGTGCCAGCTACCTACAGGGGAATAGCAATCAGCCCCAGCATTTT CASYLQGNSNQPQHF
- TRBD1 TRBJ2-1 TRBV7-2 TGTGCCAGCACCTGGACAGGGCATGAGCAGTTCTTC CASTWTGHEQFF
- TRBD2 TRBJ2-1 TRBV2 TGTGCCAGCAGTGGACGACTAGCGGGGGGGCTCAATGAGCAGTTCTTC CASSGRLAGGLNEQFF
- TRBD1 TRBJ1-2 TRBV18 TGTGCCAGCTCACCCCTAGAGGGGGCAGTGGATGGCTACACCTTC CASSPLEGAVDGYTF
- - TRBJ2-7 TRBV2 TGTGCCAGCAGTGAGGGGGCAGAATACGAGCAGTACTTC CASSEGAEYEQYF
- - TRBJ2-1 TRBV7-2 TGTGCCAGCAGCCAGGCAGGATCCGAGCAGTTCTTC CASSQAGSEQFF
- - TRBJ1-5 TRBV10-3 TGTGCCAGCAGTTACGCGGCAGATCAGCCCCAGCATTTT CASSYAADQPQHF
- TRBD1 TRBJ2-7 TRBV7-9 TGTGCCAGCAGCCTAAGGACAGGCGGGTCCTACGAGCAGTACTTC CASSLRTGGSYEQYF
- TRBD1 TRBJ1-6 TRBV28 TGTGCCAGCAGTGAGGAGACAGGGTATAATTCACCCCTCCACTTT CASSEETGYNSPLHF
- - TRBJ2-3 TRBV9 TGTGCCAGCAGCCCCCGACAGCGTACTAGCACAGATACGCAGTATTTT CASSPRQRTSTDTQYF
- - TRBJ1-5 TRBV27 TGTGCCAGCAGTTTGGGAGGGGACAATCAGCCCCAGCATTTT CASSLGGDNQPQHF
few TRBD1 TRBJ2-3 TRBV9 TGTGCCAGCAGCGTTCAGGGGGCGCATGATACGCAGTATTTT CASSVQGAHDTQYF
- TRBD1 TRBJ2-1 TRBV7-2 TGTGCCAGCAGCGTTACCGGGACAGGGGGCTACAATGAGCAGTTCTTC CASSVTGTGGYNEQFF
- TRBD2 TRBJ2-3 TRBV7-9 TGTGCCAGCAGCTGGACTAGCGGATCAGGCGATACGCAGTATTTT CASSWTSGSGDTQYF
- - TRBJ2-5 TRBV6-5 TGTGCCAGCAGTCGGGAACAGGGTAACCAAGAGACCCAGTACTTC CASSREQGNQETQYF
- TRBD1 TRBJ2-5 TRBV4-1 TGCGCCAGCAGCCAAGAAAGGGCAGGGGGTCTTTCGGAGACCCAGTACTTC CASSQERAGGLSETQYF
- - TRBJ2-1 TRBV7-9 TGTGCCAGCAGCTTGGAGAGGACGGCGGGGTTCGGGGAGCAGTTCTTC CASSLERTAGFGEQFF
few TRBD1 TRBJ1-4 TRBV6-5 TGTGCCAGCAGTTACTCGATTGGACAGGGGGATGAAAAACTGTTTTTT CASSYSIGQGDEKLFF
- TRBD2 TRBJ2-7 TRBV9 TGTGCCAGCAGCGCGGGACTAGCGGGCGAGCAGTACTTC CASSAGLAGEQYF
- - TRBJ1-2 TRBV6-1 TGTGCCACCCGCCCGGGGGAATTGAGCCCCTATGGCTACACCTTC CATRPGELSPYGYTF
- - TRBJ2-7 TRBV7-8 TGTGCCAGCAGCTCCGTCGGTCGGGGCTACGAGCAGTACTTC CASSSVGRGYEQYF
- - TRBJ1-2 TRBV11-2 TGTGCCAGCAGCTTATCTGGCGGTTTTCATGGCTACACCTTC CASSLSGGFHGYTF
few - TRBJ1-4 TRBV19 TGTGCCAGTAGTATGGCCGACATCGGTAGTGAAAAACTGTTTTTT CASSMADIGSEKLFF
- TRBD1 TRBJ2-7 TRBV9 TGTGCCAGCAGCGTTCAGGGGGCGTCCTACGAGCAGTACTTC CASSVQGASYEQYF
- TRBD2 TRBJ2-5 TRBV5-6 TGTGCCAGCAGCTTGCTGGCGGGGGGGAACGAGACCCAGTACTTC CASSLLAGGNETQYF
once - TRBJ1-3 TRBV19 TGTGCCAGTAGTCACCTGCGAGCAGGATCTGGAAACACCATATATTTT CASSHLRAGSGNTIYF
- TRBD1 TRBJ1-2 TRBV25-1 TGTGCCAGCAGCGAGACGGGGACAGTACACCTTGGCTACACCTTC CASSETGTVHLGYTF
- TRBD2 TRBJ2-3 TRBV28 TGTGCCAGCATTGCTAGCGGGGGCACAGATACGCAGTATTTT CASIASGGTDTQYF
- - TRBJ1-3 TRBV9 TGTGCCAGCAGCGTAGATTTGTGGGCAGGGGCAGGGAGTGGAAACACCATATATTTT CASSVDLWAGAGSGNTIYF
- TRBD1 TRBJ1-3 TRBV28 TGTGCCAGCAGAGGAGGACAGGGGCTCTCTGGAAACACCATATATTTT CASRGGQGLSGNTIYF
- - TRBJ2-3 TRBV29-1 TGCAGCGTTGAACGAGACAGGCCTAATACGCAGTATTTT CSVERDRPNTQYF
- - TRBJ2-7 TRBV7-6 TGTGCCAGCAGCTTAGCGCGACATTCCGACGAGCAGTACTTC CASSLARHSDEQYF
- - TRBJ1-6 TRBV11-2 TGTGCCAGCAGCTCCGTCGGCTCCTATAATTCACCCCTCCACTTT CASSSVGSYNSPLHF
- TRBD2 TRBJ2-7 TRBV10-3 TGTGCCACCCGACTAGCGGGCTACGAGCAGTACTTC CATRLAGYEQYF
- TRBD1 TRBJ2-7 TRBV7-4 TGTGCCAGCAGCCATACAGGGGCGTCCTACGAGCAGTACTTC CASSHTGASYEQYF
- - TRBJ2-2 TRBV27 TGTGCCAGCAGTTTAAGCTTCGGGACAAACACCGGGGAGCTGTTTTTT CASSLSFGTNTGELFF
- TRBD1 TRBJ1-3 TRBV4-1 TGCGCCAGCAGCCAAGATTACAGGGGGTCTGGAAACACCATATATTTT CASSQDYRGSGNTIYF
- - TRBJ2-2 TRBV19 TGTGCCAGTAGTTCCCCGGCAGCCGGGTACCCCGGGGAGCTGTTTTTT CASSSPAAGYPGELFF
- TRBD2 TRBJ2-3 TRBV7-6 TGTGCCAGCAGCTTAGCGGCGGGGGGCAAAACAGATACGCAGTATTTT CASSLAAGGKTDTQYF
- TRBD2 TRBJ2-7 TRBV28 TGTGCCAGCGGGGTGGGGGGGAGCTCCTACGAGCAGTACTTC CASGVGGSSYEQYF
- - TRBJ1-1 TRBV6-1 TGTGCCAGCCTGAGGGGACAGAACACTGAAGCTTTCTTT CASLRGQNTEAFF
- - TRBJ1-6 TRBV2 TGTGCCAGCGGAGCGGGGGGGCGCACCTATAATTCACCCCTCCACTTT CASGAGGRTYNSPLHF
- TRBD1 TRBJ1-1 TRBV7-9 TGTGCCAGCAGCTTAGAATGGGGACAGCCTAAAACTGAAGCTTTCTTT CASSLEWGQPKTEAFF
- TRBD1 TRBJ1-2 TRBV5-6 TGTGCCAGCAGCGGGGTTAACAGGGGTGATGGCTACACCTTC CASSGVNRGDGYTF